This T cell receptor beta chain was observed in a study of blood T cell repertoires in COVID-19. V was pared by 3 bases and J by 11 bases, with 8 bases of the junction left unmatched. This CDR3 region has 12 residues. CDR1 is SGHDT, CDR2 YYEEEE, per germline. TCRdb keeps only in-frame clones here, not all; method: immunoSEQ multiplex PCR. The table has fewer than 200,000 clones, approximately 86% seen once; the top ten hold about 1.2%. The chain couples TRBV5-6 to TRBJ2-7; 7 bases are a match to TRBD2. The clonotype originates from a man in his sixties who had recovered from COVID-19. Material: peripheral blood. Written as DNA, the CDR3 is TGTGCCAGCAGCTCGGGGGGTGTGGGGAAGTACTTC. Translating it yields CASSSGGVGKYF.